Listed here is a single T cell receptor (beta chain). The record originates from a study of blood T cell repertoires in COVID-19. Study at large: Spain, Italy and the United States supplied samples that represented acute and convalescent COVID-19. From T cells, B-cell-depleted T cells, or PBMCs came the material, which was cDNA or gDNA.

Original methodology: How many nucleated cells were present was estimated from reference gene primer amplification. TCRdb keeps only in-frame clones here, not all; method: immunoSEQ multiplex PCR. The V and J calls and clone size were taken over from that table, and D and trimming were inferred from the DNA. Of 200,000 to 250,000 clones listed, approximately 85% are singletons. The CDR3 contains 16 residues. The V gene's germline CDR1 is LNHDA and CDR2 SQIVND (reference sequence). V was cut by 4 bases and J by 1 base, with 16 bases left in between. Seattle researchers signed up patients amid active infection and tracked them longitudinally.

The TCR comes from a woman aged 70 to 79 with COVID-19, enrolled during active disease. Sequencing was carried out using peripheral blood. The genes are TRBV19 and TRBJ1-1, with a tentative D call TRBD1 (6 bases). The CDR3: CASSSFGRTENTEAFF. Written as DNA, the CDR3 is TGTGCCAGTAGTAGTTTCGGGAGGACAGAGAACACTGAAGCTTTCTTT.